The 27 T cell receptor beta chains listed next were all sequenced from one sample in a study of T cell changes during pregnancy in multiple sclerosis. Method: immunoSEQ multiplex PCR; TCRdb's copy keeps in-frame clones and lacks some. Counted here are under 70,000 clones, approximately 92% occurring once; the ten biggest clones make up approximately 0.6%. The source was CD4+ T cells from peripheral blood mononuclear cells, collected after pregnancy. The receptors here all came from a female donor with multiple sclerosis, enrolled in a pregnancy study.

This chain connects TRBV6-5 to TRBJ1-1; D remains ambiguous. Trimming took off 8 bases at V and 6 bases at J, with 16 bases between the two ends. This CDR3 contains 13 residues. Germline lookup yields CDR1 MNHEY and CDR2 SVGAGI. In DNA, the CDR3 is TGTGCCAGCTCCCCCCAGATCCCCGCTGAAGCTTTCTTT. As protein: CASSPQIPAEAFF.

The chain is built from TRBV5-8 and TRBJ2-7, with TRBD2 matching 12 bases. Germline assignment: CDR1 SGHTS and CDR2 YDEGEE. The CDR3 runs to 16 residues. The ends lost 1 base at V and 3 bases at J; junction bases unmatched: 5. CDR3 protein: CASSLYRTSGDYEQYF. CDR3 DNA: TGTGCCAGCAGCTTGTACCGGACTAGCGGGGACTACGAGCAGTACTTC. Complete variable domain (other parts from reference TRBV5-8 and TRBJ2-7): EAGVTQSPTHLIKTRGQQATLRCSPISGHTSVYWYQQALGLGLQFLLWYDEGEERNRGNFPPRFSGRQFPNYSSELNVNALELEDSALYLCASSLYRTSGDYEQYFGPGTRLTVT.

V is TRBV7-7 and J is TRBJ2-5; TRBD2 agrees at 9 bases. Germline V gene sequence: CDR1 SSHAT, CDR2 FNYEAQ (reference sequence). The CDR3 totals 16 residues. The ends lost 2 bases at V and 1 base at J; junction bases unmatched: 5. The CDR3 bases are TGTGCCAGCAGCTTAATAGGTAGCGGGGGCCAAGAGACCCAGTACTTC. Encoded protein: CASSLIGSGGQETQYF.

Regarding this clone: The same CDR3 also results from other DNA sequences found in this sample. This sequence joins TRBV5-1 and TRBJ2-5, with D perhaps TRBD1 (6 bases). CDR1 and CDR2 (germline): SGHRS, YFSETQ. Trimming removed 4 bases from V and 1 base from J, with 14 bases in between. The CDR3 totals 15 residues. CDR3 region: CASSLTGQPQETQYF. The CDR3 bases are TGCGCCAGCAGCCTCACCGGACAGCCCCAAGAGACCCAGTACTTC.

This chain joins TRBV6-1 and TRBJ1-1; weak D call: TRBD1 (5 bases). The CDR3 runs 14 residues. Germline values: CDR1 MNHNS, CDR2 SASEGT. Trimming removed 3 bases from V and 1 base from J, with 9 bases in between. The CDR3 spells CASSDSRGNTEAFF. The DNA for the CDR3 is TGTGCCAGCAGTGATTCTAGGGGGAACACTGAAGCTTTCTTT.

This clone is a singleton in its sample. V and J are TRBV7-9 and TRBJ2-3; 9 nucleotides align to TRBD2. Germline CDR1 reads SEHNR; CDR2 reads FQNEAQ (reference sequence). The CDR3 is 14 amino acids. V shed 3 bases, J shed 7 bases, and the junction held 5 bases outside the gene matches. The CDR3 here is CASSLIAGVNTQYF. CDR3 nucleotide sequence: TGTGCCAGCAGCTTGATAGCGGGGGTAAATACGCAGTATTTT.

This sequence joins TRBV30 and TRBJ1-1, with 9 bases identical to TRBD1. J lost 5 bases, V lost 8 bases, and 9 bases had no gene match. There are 13 residues in the CDR3. Germline V gene lookup returns CDR1 GTSNPN and CDR2 SVGIG (reference sequence). Here the CDR3 reads CAGRTGVYTEAFF. The CDR3 DNA reads as TGTGCCGGCCGGACAGGGGTATATACTGAAGCTTTCTTT. The variable domain in full, with the rest retrieved from reference TRBV30 and TRBJ1-1, is SQTIHQWPATLVQPVGSPLSLECTVEGTSNPNLYWYRQAAGRGLQLLFYSVGIGQISSEVPQNLSASRPQDRQFILSSKKLLLSDSGFYLCAGRTGVYTEAFFGQGTRLTVV.

This sequence joins TRBV4-3 and TRBJ1-1; D not certain. In germline, CDR1 is LGHNA, CDR2 YSLEER. V lost 3 bases, J lost 0 bases, and 8 bases lay in between. This CDR3 spans 14 amino acids. The CDR3 region is CASSHGVLNTEAFF. Here the CDR3 DNA reads TGCGCCAGCAGCCACGGGGTTTTGAACACTGAAGCTTTCTTT.

The genes are TRBV19 and TRBJ2-7; 10 bases line up with TRBD1. CDR1 and CDR2 (germline): LNHDA, SQIVND (reference sequence). This CDR3 region has 16 residues. V lost 6 bases to trimming and J lost 0 bases; unmatched junction nucleotides: 8. The CDR3 nucleotides read TGTGCCAGTAGCGACCCCCGGGACAGGGGCTCCTACGAGCAGTACTTC. Residues: CASSDPRDRGSYEQYF.

This clone occurred once. The V call is TRBV6-6, the J call TRBJ1-5; D uncertain. Germline-derived CDR1 and CDR2 are MNHNY and SVGAGI (reference sequence). The length of the CDR3 is 15 residues. The V end was cut by 5 bases, the J end by 5 bases, with 16 bases between. The CDR3 loop is CASSRTDAPHQPQHF. In nucleotides, the CDR3 is TGTGCCAGCAGTCGGACTGACGCGCCTCATCAGCCCCAGCATTTT.

The V gene is TRBV27, the J gene TRBJ1-6; maybe TRBD1 (6 bases). Trimming took off 4 bases at V and 0 bases at J, with 10 bases between the two ends. Germline CDR1 is MNHEY and CDR2 is SMNVEV (reference sequence). The CDR3 has 16 residues. CDR3 nucleotide sequence: TGTGCCAGCAGTTCGGACAGAAACTCCTATAATTCACCCCTCCACTTT. This translates into CASSSDRNSYNSPLHF.

This chain uses TRBV4-3 with TRBJ2-1; D is undetermined. This CDR3 spans 15 amino acids. Trimming left V 4 bases short and J 6 bases short, with 16 bases between. Germline CDR1 LGHNA, CDR2 YSLEER. The CDR3 DNA follows: TGCGCCAGCAGCCCCCCAGGCGTGAGTTGCAATGAGCAGTTCTTC. Residues: CASSPPGVSCNEQFF.

This clone was detected ten times or more. CDR3: CASRTERDQPQHF. The CDR3 nucleotides read TGTGCCAGCAGGACTGAGAGGGATCAGCCCCAGCATTTT. The chain recombines TRBV2 with TRBJ1-5, with D uncertain. CDR3 size: 13 residues. The V gene's germline CDR1 is SNHLY and CDR2 FYNNEI. Trimming shortened V by 6 bases and J by 5 bases, and 11 bases separated the two germline ends.

This clone came up once. The chain joins TRBV4-1 to TRBJ2-5, with no clear D. This CDR3 has 14 amino acids. Trimming took off 1 base at V and 3 bases at J, with 9 bases between the two ends. The V gene's germline CDR1 is MGHRA and CDR2 YSYEKL. CDR3 bases: TGCGCCAGCAGCCAAGGTTGGAGAGAAGAGACCCAGTACTTC. Amino acid sequence: CASSQGWREETQYF.

V gene TRBV18 combines with J gene TRBJ2-1, with D maybe TRBD2 (5 bases). CDR3 length: 14 amino acids. The germline V and J ends were trimmed by 1 base and 6 bases, with 10 bases remaining between them. The germline V gene has CDR1 KGHSH and CDR2 LQKENI. The DNA of the CDR3 is TGTGCCAGCTCACCACTACCTGCGGGCAATGAGCAGTTCTTC. It codes for CASSPLPAGNEQFF.

By share, this clone ranks as large. The chain carries TRBV6-4 and TRBJ1-2; 8 nucleotides match TRBD1. Trimming cost V 6 bases and J 9 bases; bases outside gene matches: 12. The CDR3 is 14 amino acids. Germline V gene sequence: CDR1 MRHNA, CDR2 SNTAGT. The CDR3 region has the DNA TGTGCCAGCAGCCCGACCGGGACAGGTGGTAGCTACACCTTC. Protein sequence: CASSPTGTGGSYTF.

To note about this clone: Additional DNA sequences in this sample encode the identical CDR3. The V and J genes are TRBV5-1 and TRBJ2-3; tentative D call: TRBD2 (5 bases). CDR3 length: 12 amino acids. V was trimmed by 2 bases and J by 6 bases, leaving 7 bases between them. Looked up from germline, CDR1 is SGHRS and CDR2 is YFSETQ. The CDR3 region is CASSFSGDTQYF. The CDR3 DNA is TGCGCCAGCAGCTTTTCGGGGGATACGCAGTATTTT.

This chain joins TRBV27 and TRBJ1-5; the D gene is possibly TRBD1 (5 bases). V was cut by 0 bases and J by 7 bases, with 10 bases left in between. This CDR3 contains 14 residues. Looked up from germline, CDR1 is MNHEY and CDR2 is SMNVEV (reference sequence). The chain's CDR3 is CASSLSGGRQPQHF. In nucleotides, the CDR3 is TGTGCCAGCAGTTTATCCGGGGGGAGGCAGCCCCAGCATTTT.

The chain couples TRBV25-1 to TRBJ1-6; D possibly corresponds to TRBD1 (5 bases). This CDR3 is 13 amino acids long. V was pared by 7 bases and J by 5 bases, with 9 bases between. Germline CDR1 is MGHDK and CDR2 is SYGVNS. Here the CDR3 reads CASTRQNNSPLHF. DNA for the CDR3: TGTGCCAGCACCAGACAGAATAATTCACCCCTCCACTTT.

Remarks on this clone: One junction end does not reproduce the germline sequence, and a read error may be involved. This rearrangement joins TRBV19 to TRBJ1-1; D perhaps matches TRBD1 (6 bases). Germline V gene sequence: CDR1 LNHDA, CDR2 SQIVND (reference sequence). The CDR3 length is 14 residues. The CDR3 DNA reads TGTGCCAGTAGTATTGATGGGGGCACGTTGGGGCGCATTTTT. It translates to CASSIDGGTLGRIF.

The J gene is TRBJ2-5, the V gene TRBV7-2; TRBD2 matches 9 bases. Trimming removed 1 base from V and 5 bases from J; junction bases left unmatched: 5. Per the germline V gene, CDR1 is SGHTA and CDR2 is FQGNSA. There are 15 residues in the CDR3. The CDR3 protein is CASSLGGGAGETQYF. The CDR3 nucleotides read TGTGCCAGCAGCTTAGGCGGGGGGGCCGGGGAGACCCAGTACTTC.

The V gene is TRBV4-3, the J gene TRBJ2-5; 10 bases match TRBD2. The CDR3 runs 17 residues. Germline-derived CDR1 and CDR2 are LGHNA and YSLEER. Trimming took 3 bases from V and 7 from J; bases not matched to a gene: 14. The CDR3 region has the DNA TGCGCCAGCAGCCAGCAACCTAGCGGGGGTCCAACGGGGACCCAGTACTTC. It encodes CASSQQPSGGPTGTQYF.

This rearrangement joins TRBV10-3 to TRBJ2-7; no definite D call. Looked up from germline, CDR1 is ENHRY and CDR2 is SYGVKD. V shed 2 bases and J shed 4 bases, with 6 bases lying between them. The CDR3 extends over 12 amino acids. The DNA for the CDR3 is TGTGCCATCAGTGAGGAGAGTTACGAGCAGTACTTC. Protein product: CAISEESYEQYF.

The chain couples TRBV4-3 to TRBJ2-3, with 8 positions matching TRBD1. The CDR3 spans 17 residues. CDR1 LGHNA and CDR2 YSLEER come from the germline V gene. J was trimmed by 4 bases and V by 3 bases; bases with no gene match: 12. This CDR3 is CASSQGLRQGIPDTQYF. The DNA of the CDR3 is TGCGCCAGCAGCCAGGGCCTTAGACAGGGGATCCCAGATACGCAGTATTTT.

This chain joins TRBV5-1 and TRBJ1-1, with a weak D call TRBD1 (6 bases). The CDR3 covers 15 residues. Germline V gives CDR1 SGHRS, CDR2 YFSETQ. V was shortened by 3 bases and J by 2 bases, with 14 bases between the two germline ends. CDR3 protein: CASSWGPQGNTEAFF. The CDR3 bases are TGCGCCAGCAGCTGGGGACCACAGGGAAACACTGAAGCTTTCTTT.

This clone came up once. The chain combines TRBV11-1 with TRBJ1-1; D gene uncertain. Between the trimmed V and J ends, which lost 6 bases and 6 bases, there was a span of 11 bases. This CDR3 has 12 residues. Germline CDR1 reads SGHAT; CDR2 reads FQDESV (reference sequence). CDR3 region: CASSPPRAEAFF. As DNA, the CDR3 is TGTGCCAGCAGTCCTCCGCGGGCTGAAGCTTTCTTT.

This chain joins TRBV7-6 and TRBJ1-2; a possible D gene is TRBD1 (6 bases). With 4 bases removed from V and 6 bases from J, the gap between germline ends came to 18 bases. This CDR3 has 15 amino acids. Per germline, CDR1 SGHVS and CDR2 FNYEAQ. Here the CDR3 DNA reads TGTGCCAGCAGCTACCTGGGACATTCAAGGGATGGCTACACCTTC. Translating it yields CASSYLGHSRDGYTF.